There are many counts of the clone carrying this T cell receptor beta chain. This specimen comes from a study of early T cells in non-severe SARS-CoV-2 infection. MiXCR, applied by TCRdb to the 5' RACE reads, yields one record per CDR3 protein. The data hold 50,000 to 80,000 distinct CDR3 sequences, with 7.5% to 9% observed a single time. The CDR3 length is 15 residues. Germline V gene sequence: CDR1 SGHRS, CDR2 YFSETQ. The V gene end was trimmed by 4 bases and the J gene end by 2 bases; junction bases not matched to a gene: 3. The sample was whole blood, taken at baseline. The chain employs TRBV5-1 and TRBJ1-6, with 7 nucleotides matching TRBD1. The receptor's source is an adult who was a healthcare worker with PCR-confirmed SARS-CoV-2 infection or an uninfected control (not recorded which). CDR3 in DNA: TGCGCCAGCAGCACAGGGGTGGCCTATAATTCACCCCTCCACTTT. Its protein product is CASSTGVAYNSPLHF.